This entry features one TCR beta chain sequence. Its specificity is not known. This entry comes from a study of PD-1 blockade in classical Hodgkin lymphoma. Study details: Patients were given intravenous nivolumab, 3 mg/kg, every 2 weeks. Study conclusions and caveats: No one has yet defined what causes the repertoire differences, which may be disease activity or prior therapy. The diversity seen at baseline in complete responders resembled that of newly diagnosed patients.

Germline loops: CDR1 MDHEN, CDR2 SYDVKM. The CDR3 has 16 amino acids. V lost 5 bases and J lost 5, with 19 bases in between. The time point was: cycle 4 day 1 (C4D1), after less than 7 weeks of nivolumab. All patients experienced relapse after autologous stem cell transplantation, and brentuximab vedotin exposure was variable. Using immunoSEQ multiplex PCR, the repertoire was profiled, and TCRdb retains in-frame clones only, with some absent. Here the sample spans 40,000 to 50,000 clones, roughly 69% being singletons. The source material was peripheral blood mononuclear cells (PBMCs), sampled before the fourth cycle of nivolumab. The TCR comes from a human donor with classical Hodgkin lymphoma. The genes are TRBV28 and TRBJ2-1, with D perhaps TRBD2 (6 bases). This CDR3 reads CASSAKLARNDNEQFF. CDR3 nucleotide sequence: TGTGCCAGCAGTGCCAAACTAGCCCGAAACGACAATGAGCAGTTCTTC.